Each of the 20 T cell receptor beta chains below was sequenced from the same sample in a study of read filtering for tumor transcriptome and immune sequencing. Molecular barcoded adaptors covering alpha/delta and beta/gamma chains were used on 400 ng RNA. MiXCR, run by TCRdb on the reads, gives a single entry per CDR3 protein. Of around 38,000 distinct CDR3 sequences in the sample, approximately 15% are singletons; the top ten hold around 26%. The sample consisted of a population of CD138-negative cells sorted from bone marrow. All receptors come from a donor aged 40 or over with multiple myeloma.

In its sample, this clonotype was seen many times. The V gene is TRBV29-1, the J gene TRBJ2-3, with TRBD2 matching 9 bases. The CDR3 totals 14 residues. The germline V gene has CDR1 SQVTM and CDR2 ANQGSEA. V lost 4 bases to trimming and J lost 3 bases; unmatched junction nucleotides: 5. CDR3 DNA sequence: TGCAGCGTTGGGGCTAGCGGGACTACAGATACGCAGTATTTT. Translating gives CSVGASGTTDTQYF.

This chain joins TRBV29-1 and TRBJ2-7, with 8 bases aligning to TRBD1. V dropped 6 bases and J dropped 6; count of bases not matched to a gene: 13. This CDR3 is built from 14 residues. CDR1 is SQVTM and CDR2 is ANQGSEA in the germline V gene. The CDR3: CSVKAGQEAIEQYF. The CDR3 bases are TGCAGCGTCAAGGCGGGACAGGAGGCTATCGAGCAGTACTTC.

There are many counts of this clonotype. The genes are TRBV7-9 and TRBJ2-7; D remains ambiguous. This CDR3 is built from 12 residues. V gave up 5 bases and J gave up 7 bases, with 12 bases separating them. The germline V gene has CDR1 SEHNR and CDR2 FQNEAQ (reference sequence). This CDR3 is CASSAGSGEQYF. In nucleotides, the CDR3 is TGTGCCAGCAGCGCAGGTTCCGGGGAGCAGTACTTC.

This clonotype was picked up many times. V is TRBV15 and J is TRBJ2-1, with D possibly matching TRBD1 (6 bases). Germline V gene data show CDR1 as LNHNV and CDR2 as YYDKDF (reference sequence). With 3 bases removed from V and 7 bases from J, the gap between germline ends came to 16 bases. The CDR3 totals 15 residues. In nucleotides, the CDR3 is TGTGCCACCAGCAGTATACAGGGCGAGGGGAATGAGCAGTTCTTC. Translation gives CATSSIQGEGNEQFF.

For this clonotype: A much larger clone lies one base from this, so it may be a read error. In this CDR3 the conserved last residue, phenylalanine or tryptophan, is missing, so a read error is likely. The rearrangement joins TRBV12-3 or TRBV12-4 to TRBJ1-1; 9 bases map to TRBD1. V lost 5 bases and J lost 7; bases outside the gene matches: 8. This CDR3 region has 14 residues. CDR3 sequence reads: CASSPPGQGGEAFS. The DNA of the CDR3 is TGTGCCAGCAGTCCGCCGGGACAGGGTGGTGAAGCTTTCTCT.

This chain links TRBV7-2 with TRBJ2-3, with 8 bases aligning to TRBD2. The CDR3 length is 15 residues. J lost 4 bases, V lost 3 bases, and 6 bases had no gene match. Germline values: CDR1 SGHTA, CDR2 FQGNSA. CDR3 bases: TGTGCCAGCAGCTTCACTAGCGGCGGCCCAGATACGCAGTATTTT. It codes for CASSFTSGGPDTQYF.

This clonotype has only a few counts. Written as DNA, the CDR3 is TGTGCCAGCAGTTGGAGCTATCAGCCCCAGCATTTT. Its translation: CASSWSYQPQHF. V usage is TRBV6-2 or TRBV6-3 and J usage is TRBJ1-5; D gene ambiguous. Germline-derived CDR1 and CDR2 are MNHEY and SVGEGT. Trimming shortened V by 4 bases and J by 5 bases, and 6 bases separated the two germline ends. This CDR3 has 12 amino acids.

A word on this clonotype: Just one base apart from a much larger clone, this may be a read error. The CDR3 DNA follows: TGTGCCAGCAGCGACAATGAGCAGTTCTTC. This encodes CASSDNEQFF. The chain is built from TRBV7-9 and TRBJ2-1; unclear D gene. Germline CDR1 is SEHNR and CDR2 is FQNEAQ (reference sequence). Trimming took off 5 bases at V and 5 bases at J, with 1 base between the two ends. This CDR3 region has 10 residues.

This clonotype showed up many times. This chain joins TRBV28 and TRBJ2-7; 8 nucleotides agree with TRBD2. Germline V lookup: CDR1 MDHEN, CDR2 SYDVKM. The CDR3 is 14 amino acids. Unmatched junction bases numbered 5, after V lost 5 bases and J lost 2 bases. CDR3 in amino acids: CASSRIAGTYEQYF. In DNA form, the CDR3 reads TGTGCCAGCAGTCGGATAGCGGGAACCTACGAGCAGTACTTC.

This clonotype was counted at least ten times. The V and J genes are TRBV5-1 and TRBJ2-1; perhaps D is TRBD1 or TRBD2 (5 bases each). Trimming shortened V by 0 bases and J by 1 base, and 11 bases separated the two germline ends. Per germline, CDR1 SGHRS and CDR2 YFSETQ. The CDR3 loop spans 16 amino acids. The CDR3 DNA sequence: TGCGCCAGCAGCTTGGCCGGGGCGGTATCCTACAATGAGCAGTTCTTC. Amino acid sequence: CASSLAGAVSYNEQFF.

As regards this clonotype: As the CDR3 is not closed by the conserved phenylalanine or tryptophan, this likely results from a read error. CDR3 sequence reads: CASREGDTEAFV. The DNA for the CDR3 is TGTGCCAGCAGAGAGGGTGACACTGAAGCTTTCGTT. The J gene is TRBJ1-1, the V gene TRBV6-5; D is unresolved. CDR3 size: 12 residues. Germline CDR1 and CDR2: MNHEY and SVGAGI. V shed 6 bases and J shed 3 bases, with 8 bases lying between them.

This clonotype was counted ten times or more. The CDR3 spells CSAKRGRTEAFF. CDR3 sequence (DNA): TGCAGTGCTAAGAGGGGGCGAACTGAAGCTTTCTTT. This chain connects TRBV20-1 to TRBJ1-1; 7 bases match TRBD1. From germline, CDR1 is DFQATT and CDR2 SNEGSKA (reference sequence). This CDR3 spans 12 amino acids. V dropped 4 bases and J dropped 5; count of bases not matched to a gene: 4.

In this sample, this clonotype turned up many times. The chain recombines TRBV20-1 with TRBJ2-7, with 9 positions matching TRBD1. V was pared by 0 bases and J by 5 bases, with 8 bases of the junction left unmatched. The CDR3 loop spans 15 amino acids. Germline V gene sequence: CDR1 DFQATT, CDR2 SNEGSKA (reference sequence). The DNA of the CDR3 is TGCAGTGCTAGAGATGCACAGGGGGCTGGGGACGAGCAGTACTTC. Translated, it gives CSARDAQGAGDEQYF.

A note on this clonotype: One junction end does not reproduce the germline sequence, and a read error may be involved. The rearrangement joins TRBV2 to TRBJ1-1; D gene unclear. This CDR3 has 14 amino acids. The germline V gene encodes CDR1 SNHLY and CDR2 FYNNEI. The CDR3 bases are TGTGCCAGCAGTGACGGGAGATTGATGTACGAGCAGCACTTC. Residues: CASSDGRLMYEQHF.

There are many counts of this clonotype. This chain joins TRBV7-3 and TRBJ2-1; the match to TRBD2 covers 12 bases. Germline loops: CDR1 SGHTA, CDR2 FQGTGA. The CDR3 covers 15 residues. V lost 4 bases and J lost 10; bases outside the gene matches: 8. CDR3 in DNA: TGTGCCAGCAGCTCCGGACTAGCGGGAATGGGCGAGCAGTTCTTC. This translates into CASSSGLAGMGEQFF. The full variable domain, its missing parts supplied by reference TRBV7-3 and TRBJ2-1, is GAGVSQTPSNKVTEKGKYVELRCDPISGHTALYWYRQSLGQGPEFLIYFQGTGAADDSGLPNDRFFAVRPEGSVSTLKIQRTERGDSAVYLCASSSGLAGMGEQFFGPGTRLTVL.

This clonotype was seen repeatedly, ten times or more. The genes are TRBV29-1 and TRBJ2-4; D tentatively fits TRBD1 or TRBD2 (5 bases each). The CDR3 contains 12 residues. Germline CDR1 and CDR2: SQVTM and ANQGSEA. Trimming stripped 4 bases from V and 8 bases from J, with 12 bases between. The CDR3 DNA follows: TGCAGCGTTGCTGCGACAGCGGACATTCAGTACTTC. Protein product: CSVAATADIQYF.

This clonotype was counted ten times or more. The gene calls are TRBV30 and TRBJ1-3, with D uncertain. V was shortened by 5 bases and J by 2 bases, with 16 bases between the two germline ends. Germline V lookup: CDR1 GTSNPN, CDR2 SVGIG (reference sequence). The CDR3 is made up of 15 amino acids. CDR3 region: CAWVDGGLAGNTIYF. The DNA of the CDR3 is TGTGCCTGGGTGGATGGCGGGTTAGCTGGAAACACCATATATTTT.

In this sample, this clonotype turned up many times. The chain uses TRBV11-1 and TRBJ2-6; D not resolved. This CDR3 contains 15 residues. Germline V gives CDR1 SGHAT, CDR2 FQDESV (reference sequence). V dropped 5 bases and J dropped 4 bases, with 12 bases sitting between them. Written as DNA, the CDR3 is TGTGCCAGCAGCCCCTACGGCCCGGGGGCCAACGTCCTGACTTTC. It translates to CASSPYGPGANVLTF.

On this clonotype: A much larger clone differs by one base, so this may be a read error. This chain links TRBV20-1 with TRBJ2-3; D gene ambiguous. CDR3 length equals 15 residues. Germline V gene data show CDR1 as DFQATT and CDR2 as SNEGSKA (reference sequence). The V end was cut by 6 bases, the J end by 0 bases, with 16 bases between. The CDR3: CSAQEVTTSTDTQYF. The CDR3 DNA sequence: TGCAGTGCCCAAGAAGTCACGACTAGCACAGATACGCAGTATTTT.

This clonotype showed up many times. As DNA, the CDR3 is TGCAGCGAAACCGGGACTAGCAGTTACAATGAGCAGTTCTTC. Translated, it gives CSETGTSSYNEQFF. The chain recombines TRBV29-1 with TRBJ2-1; 9 bases are shared with TRBD2. The CDR3 sequence is 14 residues long. Trimming cost V 7 bases and J 4 bases; bases outside gene matches: 8. Germline loops: CDR1 SQVTM, CDR2 ANQGSEA.